This entry lists 15 T cell receptor beta chains sequenced from one sample in a study of naive and memory T cell subsets. The beta constant-region primer was an equimolar mix of two oligonucleotides covering TRBC1 and TRBC2. In TCRdb, the UMI-ligation and nested PCR reads were re-called with MiXCR into one record per CDR3 protein. The table records under 150,000 distinct CDR3 sequences, approximately 17% of them present only once. The sample taken for sequencing was naive CD4+ T cells from blood. All receptors come from a human donor in good health.

V usage is TRBV5-4 and J usage is TRBJ2-7; no reliable D call. Germline CDR1 reads SGHNT; CDR2 reads YYREEE (reference sequence). Trimming cost V 4 bases and J 4 bases, with 12 bases left between them. This CDR3 is built from 13 residues. The CDR3 loop reads CASSRVEGYEQYF. The CDR3 DNA sequence: TGTGCCAGCAGCCGGGTTGAAGGGTACGAGCAGTACTTC.

The V gene is TRBV7-9, the J gene TRBJ2-1; no reliable D call. V was cut by 2 bases and J by 12 bases, with 8 bases left in between. Germline assignment: CDR1 SEHNR and CDR2 FQNEAQ (reference sequence). This CDR3 is 11 amino acids long. CDR3 DNA: TGTGCCAGCAGCTTAATAATCGGGCAGTTCTTC. Translated, it gives CASSLIIGQFF.

The genes are TRBV25-1 and TRBJ2-7; maybe TRBD2 (5 bases). Germline V gene sequence: CDR1 MGHDK, CDR2 SYGVNS. CDR3 length: 13 residues. V lost 4 bases, J lost 7 bases, and 14 bases lay in between. The CDR3 DNA reads as TGTGCCAGCAGTGCCCTGACGTCGGGGGAGCAGTACTTC. Protein sequence: CASSALTSGEQYF.

This chain links TRBV7-8 with TRBJ1-1; no reliable D call. This CDR3 region has 14 residues. Looked up from germline, CDR1 is SGHVS and CDR2 is FQNEAQ. The V end lost 2 bases, the J end lost 1 base, and 8 bases lay between the germline ends. CDR3 in amino acids: CASSLTTENTEAFF. The CDR3 bases are TGTGCCAGCAGCTTAACCACAGAGAACACTGAAGCTTTCTTT.

Written as DNA, the CDR3 is TGTGCCAGCAGTGAAGCGGGACGGGACAATCAGCCCCAGCATTTT. It encodes CASSEAGRDNQPQHF. The gene calls are TRBV6-1 and TRBJ1-5; tentatively, D is TRBD1 (5 bases). The germline gives CDR1 MNHNS, CDR2 SASEGT. There are 15 residues in the CDR3. Trimming took 0 bases from V and 3 from J, leaving 9 bases between them.

This clonotype was recorded many times. The rearrangement joins TRBV14 to TRBJ2-7; D gene uncertain. The V end was cut by 3 bases, the J end by 9 bases, with 12 bases between. Germline CDR1 reads SGHDN; CDR2 reads FVKESK. The CDR3 is made up of 12 amino acids. The CDR3 DNA follows: TGTGCCAGCAGCCAGCCCGCGTCGGGGCAGTACTTC. This codes for CASSQPASGQYF.

The rearrangement uses TRBV7-2 and TRBJ2-7, with 9 positions matching TRBD2. The CDR3 is 15 residues long. Germline CDR1 SGHTA, CDR2 FQGNSA. Trimming removed 1 base from V and 3 bases from J; junction bases left unmatched: 4. This CDR3 is CASSLEGTSYYEQYF. Here the CDR3 DNA reads TGTGCCAGCAGCTTAGAGGGGACTAGCTACTACGAGCAGTACTTC.

This clonotype turned up a few times. The CDR3 region is CATSGWTGFAHTQYF. DNA of the CDR3: TGTGCCACCAGTGGTTGGACAGGATTTGCACATACGCAGTATTTT. The chain employs TRBV24-1 and TRBJ2-3; 7 nucleotides agree with TRBD1. There are 15 residues in the CDR3. Germline-derived CDR1 and CDR2 are KGHDR and SFDVKD. Trimming removed 5 bases from V and 7 bases from J; junction bases left unmatched: 11.

The chain links TRBV3-1 to TRBJ1-1; D gene ambiguous. V was pared by 1 base and J by 1 base, with 7 bases between. The V gene's germline CDR1 is LGHDT and CDR2 YNNKEL (reference sequence). The CDR3 runs to 14 residues. The CDR3 region has the DNA TGTGCCAGCAGCCAAGGGCCGAAGAACACTGAAGCTTTCTTT. Amino acid sequence: CASSQGPKNTEAFF. Together with reference TRBV3-1 and TRBJ1-1, the CDR3 gives the full variable domain: DTAVSQTPKYLVTQMGNDKSIKCEQNLGHDTMYWYKQDSKKFLKIMFSYNNKELIINETVPNRFSPKSPDKAHLNLHINSLELGDSAVYFCASSQGPKNTEAFFGQGTRLTVV.

This clonotype was counted only a few times. The CDR3 DNA sequence: TGTGCCAGCAGTGAAGGGACTAGCGGGGGCAATGAGCAGTTCTTC. Translated, it gives CASSEGTSGGNEQFF. The rearrangement joins TRBV2 to TRBJ2-1; TRBD2 matches 13 bases. This CDR3 region has 15 residues. Germline V gene lookup returns CDR1 SNHLY and CDR2 FYNNEI. Unmatched junction bases numbered 0, after V lost 1 base and J lost 6 bases.

The chain uses TRBV5-1 and TRBJ2-5, with D perhaps given as TRBD1 or TRBD2 (5 bases each). This CDR3 spans 14 amino acids. Germline V lookup: CDR1 SGHRS, CDR2 YFSETQ. The V end was cut by 4 bases, the J end by 1 base, with 11 bases between. This CDR3 reads CASSGTARQETQYF. The CDR3 coding sequence is TGCGCCAGCAGCGGGACCGCGCGCCAAGAGACCCAGTACTTC.

The gene calls are TRBV20-1 and TRBJ2-5, with D tentatively TRBD2 (6 bases). Between the trimmed V and J ends, which lost 5 bases and 7 bases, there was a span of 23 bases. The CDR3 extends over 15 amino acids. The germline CDR1 and CDR2 sequences are DFQATT and SNEGSKA (reference sequence). The CDR3 protein is CSAQSRDWFRGTQYF. The CDR3 DNA reads TGCAGTGCTCAGTCCCGGGACTGGTTCCGGGGGACCCAGTACTTC.

The table lists this clonotype with a few counts. The J gene is TRBJ2-7, the V gene TRBV20-1; 10 bases fit TRBD1. The CDR3 runs 13 residues. Trimming removed 6 bases from V and 4 bases from J; junction bases left unmatched: 6. The V gene's germline CDR1 is DFQATT and CDR2 SNEGSKA (reference sequence). Here the CDR3 DNA reads TGCAGTGCGATCGGACAGGGGGGATACGAGCAGTACTTC. Amino acids: CSAIGQGGYEQYF.

The chain links TRBV7-2 to TRBJ2-1, with 10 bases that match TRBD2. This CDR3 has 16 residues. V lost 2 bases, J lost 3 bases, and 4 bases stayed unmatched. The V gene's germline CDR1 is SGHTA and CDR2 FQGNSA. CDR3 protein: CASSLKREGIYNEQFF. Here the CDR3 DNA reads TGTGCCAGCAGCTTAAAGCGGGAGGGCATCTACAATGAGCAGTTCTTC. The variable domain in full, completed from reference TRBV7-2 and TRBJ2-1, reads GAGVSQSPSNKVTEKGKDVELRCDPISGHTALYWYRQSLGQGLEFLIYFQGNSAPDKSGLPSDRFSAERTGGSVSTLTIQRTQQEDSAVYLCASSLKREGIYNEQFFGPGTRLTVL.

In its sample, this clonotype was seen a few times. V and J are TRBV10-3 and TRBJ2-6, with D unresolved. This CDR3 has 18 residues. From germline, CDR1 is ENHRY and CDR2 SYGVKD. The V end was cut by 0 bases, the J end by 9 bases, with 21 bases between. In DNA form, the CDR3 reads TGTGCCATCAGTGAGTCGGTCGGGCTGCCGTCTATTTTCAACGTCCTGACTTTC. Its translation is CAISESVGLPSIFNVLTF.